Presented here are 9 T cell receptor beta chains from one specimen sequenced in a study of blood T cell repertoires in COVID-19. Assay: immunoSEQ multiplex PCR; the TCRdb copy retains only in-frame clones and omits some. The table lists about 190,000 clones, roughly 80% of them singletons. Material: peripheral blood. These receptors all come from a human donor in a cohort sampled during active COVID-19.

The genes are TRBV5-8 and TRBJ1-3, with D uncertain. V lost 8 bases and J 0 bases, leaving 15 bases between the germline ends. Germline V gives CDR1 SGHTS, CDR2 YDEGEE. This CDR3 is built from 15 residues. CDR3 nucleotides: TGTGCCAGTCGAGACGGAGGTCACTCTGGAAACACCATATATTTT. The encoded protein is CASRDGGHSGNTIYF. Full variable domain (rest looked up from reference TRBV5-8 and TRBJ1-3): EAGVTQSPTHLIKTRGQQATLRCSPISGHTSVYWYQQALGLGLQFLLWYDEGEERNRGNFPPRFSGRQFPNYSSELNVNALELEDSALYLCASRDGGHSGNTIYFGEGSWLTVV.

V usage is TRBV5-6 and J usage is TRBJ2-7; 8 bases are a match to TRBD1. The CDR3 has 16 amino acids. V shed 4 bases and J 2 bases; nucleotides not matched to a gene: 11. Looked up from germline, CDR1 is SGHDT and CDR2 is YYEEEE. CDR3 region: CASSPLGQGVAYEQYV. The CDR3 DNA reads as TGTGCCAGCAGCCCGTTAGGACAGGGTGTCGCCTACGAGCAGTACGTC.

This rearrangement joins TRBV3-1 (or the pseudogene TRBV3-2) to TRBJ1-2; D is perhaps TRBD1 (6 bases). This CDR3 has 14 amino acids. Trimming left V 0 bases short and J 4 bases short, with 9 bases between. Germline lookup yields CDR1 LGHDT and CDR2 YNNKEL (reference sequence). CDR3 nucleotide sequence: TGTGCCAGCAGCCAAGATCCCAGGGGCTATGGCTACACCTTC. Its protein is CASSQDPRGYGYTF.

The chain joins TRBV11-2 to TRBJ1-1, with D maybe TRBD1 (5 bases). Germline CDR1 and CDR2: SGHAT and FQNNGV. The CDR3 has 13 amino acids. Between the trimmed V and J ends, which lost 5 bases and 1 base, there was a span of 8 bases. The CDR3 loop is CASSLGGNTEAFF. In DNA form, the CDR3 reads TGTGCCAGCAGCCTGGGGGGGAACACTGAAGCTTTCTTT.

The genes are TRBV5-6 and TRBJ1-2; maybe TRBD1 (5 bases). This CDR3 is 15 amino acids long. V lost 4 bases and J 3 bases, leaving 16 bases between the germline ends. CDR1 SGHDT and CDR2 YYEEEE come from the germline V gene. The CDR3 coding sequence is TGTGCCAGCAGCCCGGGGGGTCCCGTTTACTATGGCTACACCTTC. Translating gives CASSPGGPVYYGYTF.

The chain employs TRBV6-2 or TRBV6-3 and TRBJ1-4; no clear D. Trimming cost V 5 bases and J 4 bases, with 11 bases left between them. The CDR3 extends over 14 amino acids. The germline gives CDR1 MNHEY, CDR2 SVGEGT. The CDR3 reads CASSQREHNEKLFF. The CDR3 DNA is TGTGCCAGCAGTCAGAGGGAACATAATGAAAAACTGTTTTTT.

This chain connects TRBV6-5 to TRBJ1-5; D is uncertain. The germline V gene encodes CDR1 MNHEY and CDR2 SVGAGI. This CDR3 region has 13 residues. V was pared by 6 bases and J by 6 bases, with 12 bases between. The CDR3 DNA is TGTGCCAGCAGGGAGGCTAGGGCTCAGCCCCAGCATTTT. Translated, it gives CASREARAQPQHF.

A single count supports this clone. This sequence joins TRBV5-1 and TRBJ2-1; D might be TRBD2 (5 bases). The CDR3 has 16 amino acids. Germline V gene data show CDR1 as SGHRS and CDR2 as YFSETQ. Trimming shortened V by 1 base and J by 1 base, and 12 bases separated the two germline ends. Here the CDR3 reads CASSLLAGLSYNEQFF. As DNA, the CDR3 is TGCGCCAGCAGCTTGCTGGCGGGTCTGTCCTACAATGAGCAGTTCTTC. Full variable domain (missing parts from reference TRBV5-1 and TRBJ2-1): KAGVTQTPRYLIKTRGQQVTLSCSPISGHRSVSWYQQTPGQGLQFLFEYFSETQRNKGNFPGRFSGRQFSNSRSEMNVSTLELGDSALYLCASSLLAGLSYNEQFFGPGTRLTVL.

V usage is TRBV7-9 and J usage is TRBJ2-3; D not resolved. CDR1 and CDR2 from the germline V gene are SEHNR and FQNEAQ (reference sequence). Trimming shortened V by 4 bases and J by 4 bases, and 15 bases separated the two germline ends. The CDR3 totals 15 residues. The CDR3 DNA follows: TGTGCCAGCAGCTCACGACAACAGAGAGCAGATACGCAGTATTTT. It translates to CASSSRQQRADTQYF. Complete variable domain (other parts from reference TRBV7-9 and TRBJ2-3): DTGVSQNPRHKITKRGQNVTFRCDPISEHNRLYWYRQTLGQGPEFLTYFQNEAQLEKSRLLSDRFSAERPKGSFSTLEIQRTEQGDSAMYLCASSSRQQRADTQYFGPGTRLTVL.